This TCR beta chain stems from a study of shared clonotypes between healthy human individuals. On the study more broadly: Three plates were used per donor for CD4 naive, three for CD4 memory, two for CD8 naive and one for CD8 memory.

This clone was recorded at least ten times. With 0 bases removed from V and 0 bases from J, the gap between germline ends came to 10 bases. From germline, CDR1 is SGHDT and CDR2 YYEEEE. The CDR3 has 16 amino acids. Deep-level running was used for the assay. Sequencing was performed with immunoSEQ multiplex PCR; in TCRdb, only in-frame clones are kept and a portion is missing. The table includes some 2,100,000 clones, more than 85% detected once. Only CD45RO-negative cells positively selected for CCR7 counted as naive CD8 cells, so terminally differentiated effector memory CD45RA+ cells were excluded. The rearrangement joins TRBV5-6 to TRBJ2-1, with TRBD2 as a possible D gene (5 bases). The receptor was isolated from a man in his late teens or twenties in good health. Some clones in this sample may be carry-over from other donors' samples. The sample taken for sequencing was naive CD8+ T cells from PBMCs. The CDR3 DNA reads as TGTGCCAGCAGCTTGGGTAGCGAGTACTCCTACAATGAGCAGTTCTTC. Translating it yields CASSLGSEYSYNEQFF.